Below are 3 T cell receptor beta chains sequenced from a single sample in a study of OX40 agonist ivuxolimab in advanced cancers. Here immunoSEQ multiplex PCR was the method, and the copy in TCRdb shows in-frame clones only, minus some. Of fewer than 65,000 clones in the sample, about 89% were seen once. This specimen was CD4+ or CD8+ T cells sorted from blood, taken in a trial of the OX40 agonist ivuxolimab. The receptor source for this set is an adult with an advanced solid tumor such as melanoma, head and neck, liver or kidney cancer.

V usage is TRBV9 and J usage is TRBJ2-1; a weak D match, TRBD2 (6 bases). CDR1 is SGDLS and CDR2 is YYNGEE in the germline V gene. The CDR3 contains 19 residues. V was shortened by 0 bases and J by 0 bases, with 19 bases between the two germline ends. CDR3 sequence (DNA): TGTGCCAGCAGCGTAGGGTTATCAGCGGGCGCGAGCTCCTACAATGAGCAGTTCTTC. Amino acids: CASSVGLSAGASSYNEQFF.

The rearrangement links TRBV28 to TRBJ1-5, with 8 bases matching TRBD1. Trimming took 3 bases from V and 4 from J; bases not matched to a gene: 5. Germline-derived CDR1 and CDR2 are MDHEN and SYDVKM. The CDR3 contains 15 residues. The CDR3 DNA is TGTGCCAGCAGTTTGACAGGGGAGCCGAATCAGCCCCAGCATTTT. Residues: CASSLTGEPNQPQHF.

The DNA for the CDR3 is TGTGCCAGCAGCGGCGGTAATTCACCCCTCCACTTT. Residues: CASSGGNSPLHF. The chain uses TRBV9 and TRBJ1-6; no clear D. The V gene lost 3 bases and the J gene lost 6 bases, with 4 bases spanning the gap. Germline values: CDR1 SGDLS, CDR2 YYNGEE. The CDR3 consists of 12 residues.